The source of this T cell receptor beta chain is a study of OX40 agonist ivuxolimab in advanced cancers. In the study overall: Ivuxolimab, an agonist antibody against OX40 (CD134), was given to patients. A mean age of around 60 years, range about 20 to 85, was recorded, and 70% to 85% were male. Study-level points and caveats: Circulating CD4+ and CD8+ T cells showed clonal expansion by week 6 at 0.1 to 3.0 mg/kg.

Clones were read by immunoSEQ multiplex PCR, and TCRdb kept only the in-frame ones, dropping some. The sample yields around 17,000 clones, around 80% seen once. In its sample, this clone was seen a few times. Its antigen is undetermined. Patients who had autoimmune disease history or got systemic immunosuppression were left out. With 8 bases clipped from V and 1 base from J, the junction kept 4 bases outside the gene matches. CDR1 is MDHEN and CDR2 is SYDVKM in the germline V gene. This CDR3 contains 14 residues. This chain joins TRBV28 and TRBJ1-5, with TRBD1 identical over 8 bases. The clonotype comes from an adult with an advanced solid tumor such as melanoma, head and neck, liver or kidney cancer. Material: CD4+ or CD8+ T cells sorted from blood, obtained in a trial of the OX40 agonist ivuxolimab. CDR3 amino acids: CASGDRGSNQPQHF. The CDR3 DNA is TGTGCCAGCGGCGACAGGGGAAGCAATCAGCCCCAGCATTTT.